These 2 T cell receptor beta chains came from one sample sequenced in a study of blood T cell repertoires in COVID-19. Assay: immunoSEQ multiplex PCR; the TCRdb copy retains only in-frame clones and omits some. Among about 200,000 clones listed, less than 90% were seen once. Sequenced sample: peripheral blood. These receptors were collected from an older woman with acute or convalescent COVID-19.

CDR3 nucleotide sequence: TGTGCCAGCAGTTACTCGAATCTGAGGGCTGAAGCTTTCTTT. It specifies CASSYSNLRAEAFF. This chain links TRBV6-5 with TRBJ1-1; D is undetermined. Germline V gene data show CDR1 as MNHEY and CDR2 as SVGAGI. Trimming removed 0 bases at V and 6 bases at J, with 11 bases between. The CDR3 runs to 14 residues.

The genes are TRBV15 and TRBJ1-5, with no clear D. From germline, CDR1 is LNHNV and CDR2 YYDKDF (reference sequence). This CDR3 is 15 amino acids long. V was pared by 1 base and J by 7 bases, with 14 bases between. The CDR3 is CATSRAKLDNQPQHF. DNA of the CDR3: TGTGCCACCAGCAGAGCGAAGCTTGACAACCAGCCCCAGCATTTT.